This T cell receptor (beta chain) was retrieved from a study of blood T cell repertoires in COVID-19. Across the whole study: COVID-19 samples collected from the United States, Italy and Spain covered acute and convalescent phases. Nucleic acid was either cDNA or gDNA, and it came from T cells, B-cell-depleted T cells, or PBMCs.

Authors' analysis steps: Reference gene primer amplification gave nucleated cell count estimates. The assay was immunoSEQ multiplex PCR, and TCRdb's table has in-frame clones only and misses some. D and trimming were read from the DNA, whereas the V and J calls and clone size are those reported in that table. The sample lists around 120,000 clones, over 70% seen once, with 2% to 2.5% in the top ten. This CDR3 comprises 16 residues. V was shortened by 1 base and J by 3 bases, with 16 bases between the two germline ends. Germline lookup yields CDR1 SGHNT and CDR2 YENEEA. Sequencing input: peripheral blood. The genes are TRBV11-3 and TRBJ2-7; a weak D match, TRBD2 (7 bases). The clonotype originates from a man aged 65 to 79 with acute or convalescent COVID-19. The CDR3 sequence: CASSLGRGAMNYEQYF. The CDR3 DNA follows: TGTGCCAGCAGCTTAGGTCGGGGGGCCATGAACTACGAGCAGTACTTC.